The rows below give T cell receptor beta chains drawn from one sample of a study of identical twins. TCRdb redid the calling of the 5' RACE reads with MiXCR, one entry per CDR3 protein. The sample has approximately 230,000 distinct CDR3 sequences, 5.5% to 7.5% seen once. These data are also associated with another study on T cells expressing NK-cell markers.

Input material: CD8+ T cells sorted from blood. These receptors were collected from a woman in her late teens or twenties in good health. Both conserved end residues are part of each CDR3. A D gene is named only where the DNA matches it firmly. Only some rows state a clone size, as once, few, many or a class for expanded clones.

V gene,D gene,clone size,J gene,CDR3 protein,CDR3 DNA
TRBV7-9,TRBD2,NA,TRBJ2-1,CASSAQIAGWSYNEQFF,TGTGCCAGCAGCGCTCAAATAGCGGGGTGGTCCTACAATGAGCAGTTCTTC
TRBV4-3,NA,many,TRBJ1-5,CASSQGGGGSSNQPQHF,TGCGCCAGCAGCCAAGGGGGAGGAGGTTCTAGCAATCAGCCCCAGCATTTT
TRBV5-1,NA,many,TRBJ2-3,CASSLGNSATTQYF,TGCGCCAGCAGCTTGGGAAACAGTGCGACTACGCAGTATTTT
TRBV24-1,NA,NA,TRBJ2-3,CATSDSGTRDTQYF,TGTGCCACCAGTGATTCGGGGACTCGTGATACGCAGTATTTT
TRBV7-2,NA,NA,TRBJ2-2,CASSLLGANTGELFF,TGTGCCAGCAGCTTATTGGGGGCGAACACCGGGGAGCTGTTTTTT
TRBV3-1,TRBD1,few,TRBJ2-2,CASSHGTGGGELFF,TGTGCCAGCAGCCACGGGACAGGGGGCGGGGAGCTGTTTTTT
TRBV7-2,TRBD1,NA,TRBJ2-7,CASSPGQGTTYEQYF,TGTGCCAGCAGCCCGGGACAGGGTACAACCTACGAGCAGTACTTC
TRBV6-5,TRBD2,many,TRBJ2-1,CASSYWLAGINEQFF,TGTGCCAGCAGTTACTGGTTAGCGGGAATAAATGAGCAGTTCTTC
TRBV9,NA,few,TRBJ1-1,CASSVGSAEAFF,TGTGCCAGCAGCGTAGGTAGCGCTGAAGCTTTCTTT
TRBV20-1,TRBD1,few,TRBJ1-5,CSARDRDSIQPQHF,TGCAGTGCTAGAGATCGGGACAGCATTCAGCCCCAGCATTTT
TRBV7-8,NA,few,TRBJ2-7,CASSLRGTSYEQYF,TGTGCCAGCAGCTTACGGGGGACGTCCTACGAGCAGTACTTC
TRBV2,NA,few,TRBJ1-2,CASSFRENYGYTF,TGTGCCAGCAGCTTCAGGGAGAACTATGGCTACACCTTC
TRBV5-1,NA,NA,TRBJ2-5,CASSLRDPGVETQYF,TGCGCCAGCAGCTTAAGGGACCCAGGTGTGGAGACCCAGTACTTC
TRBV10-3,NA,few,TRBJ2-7,CAISRQSSSYEQYF,TGTGCCATCAGCCGACAGTCTAGCTCCTACGAGCAGTACTTC
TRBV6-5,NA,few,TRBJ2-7,CASSYSKANEQYF,TGTGCCAGCAGTTACTCGAAGGCCAACGAGCAGTACTTC
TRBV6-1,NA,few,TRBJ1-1,CASRDTITGDTEAFF,TGTGCCAGCAGGGACACCATCACTGGGGACACTGAAGCTTTCTTT
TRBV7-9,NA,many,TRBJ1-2,CASSFGPNSYGYTF,TGTGCCAGCAGCTTCGGACCCAACTCCTATGGCTACACCTTC
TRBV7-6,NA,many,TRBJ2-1,CASSLVLDSSYNEQFF,TGTGCCAGCAGCTTAGTACTTGATAGCTCCTACAATGAGCAGTTCTTC
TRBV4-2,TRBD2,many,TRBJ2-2,CASSILAGKAGELFF,TGTGCCAGCAGCATACTAGCGGGGAAGGCCGGGGAGCTGTTTTTT
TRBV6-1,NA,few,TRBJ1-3,CASRRDGDSGNTIYF,TGTGCCAGCAGAAGGGACGGAGACTCTGGAAACACCATATATTTT
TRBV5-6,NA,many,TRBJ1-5,CASSRGPNQPQHF,TGTGCCAGCAGCCGCGGTCCGAATCAGCCCCAGCATTTT
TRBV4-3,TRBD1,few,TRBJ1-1,CASSPGTGGVNTEAFF,TGCGCCAGCAGCCCAGGGACAGGGGGGGTGAACACTGAAGCTTTCTTT
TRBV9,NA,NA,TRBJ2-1,CASSVVGHEQFF,TGTGCCAGCAGCGTAGTGGGGCATGAGCAGTTCTTC
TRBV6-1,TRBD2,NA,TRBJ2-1,CASSPRTSGGPFYNEQFF,TGTGCCAGCAGTCCTCGGACTAGCGGGGGGCCTTTCTACAATGAGCAGTTCTTC
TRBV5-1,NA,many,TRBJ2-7,CASSLATSGIDEQYF,TGCGCCAGCAGCTTGGCCACTTCGGGTATTGACGAGCAGTACTTC
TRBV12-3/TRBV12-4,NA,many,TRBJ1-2,CASSLGTPRHGYTF,TGTGCCAGCAGTCTCGGGACTCCCAGGCATGGCTACACCTTC
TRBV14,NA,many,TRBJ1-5,CASSSTGTGGPQHF,TGTGCCAGCAGCTCTACAGGGACCGGGGGGCCCCAGCATTTT
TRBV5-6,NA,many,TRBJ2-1,CASSPSPRDNEQFF,TGTGCCAGCAGCCCTAGTCCCCGAGACAATGAGCAGTTCTTC
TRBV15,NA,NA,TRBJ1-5,CATSEGVNQPQHF,TGTGCCACCAGCGAGGGGGTCAATCAGCCCCAGCATTTT
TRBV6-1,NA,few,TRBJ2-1,CASSGDGYNEQFF,TGTGCCAGCAGCGGGGACGGCTACAATGAGCAGTTCTTC
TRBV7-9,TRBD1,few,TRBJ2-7,CASSLWGQGASGYEQYF,TGTGCCAGCAGCTTATGGGGACAGGGGGCTTCTGGTTACGAGCAGTACTTC
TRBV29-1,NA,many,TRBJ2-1,CSVDDGPYNEQFF,TGCAGCGTTGATGATGGGCCCTACAATGAGCAGTTCTTC
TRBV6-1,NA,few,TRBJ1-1,CASTTANTEAFF,TGTGCCAGCACGACAGCAAACACTGAAGCTTTCTTT
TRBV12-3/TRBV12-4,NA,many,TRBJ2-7,CASSSLTALEQYF,TGTGCCAGCAGTTCGTTGACTGCCCTCGAGCAGTACTTC
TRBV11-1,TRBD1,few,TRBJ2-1,CASSETSRDSSSYNEQFF,TGTGCCAGCAGCGAAACAAGTAGGGACAGTAGCTCCTACAATGAGCAGTTCTTC
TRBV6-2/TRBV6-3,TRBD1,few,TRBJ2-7,CASSYGDRAYEQYF,TGTGCCAGCAGTTACGGGGACAGGGCGTACGAGCAGTACTTC
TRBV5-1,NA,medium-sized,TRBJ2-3,CASREDSTDTQYF,TGCGCCAGCAGAGAGGACAGCACAGATACGCAGTATTTT
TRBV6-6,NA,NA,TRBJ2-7,CASSYLLDEQYF,TGTGCCAGCAGTTATCTCTTGGACGAGCAGTACTTC
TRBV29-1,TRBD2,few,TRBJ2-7,CSVEKRGAGSEQYF,TGTAGCGTTGAAAAGCGGGGGGCGGGCTCCGAGCAGTACTTC
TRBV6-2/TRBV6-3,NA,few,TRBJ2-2,CASRIPDSWPHTGELFF,TGTGCCAGCAGAATCCCGGACTCCTGGCCCCACACCGGGGAGCTGTTTTTT
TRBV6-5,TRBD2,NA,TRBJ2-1,CASSYASGMNEQFF,TGTGCCAGCAGTTACGCTAGCGGGATGAATGAGCAGTTCTTC
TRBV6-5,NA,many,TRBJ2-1,CASSYELRGNEQFF,TGTGCCAGCAGTTACGAACTTCGGGGGAATGAGCAGTTCTTC
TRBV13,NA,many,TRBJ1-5,CASSPGALNQPQHF,TGTGCCAGCAGCCCAGGGGCCCTGAATCAGCCCCAGCATTTT
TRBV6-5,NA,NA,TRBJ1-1,CASSYSERVFTEAFF,TGTGCCAGCAGTTACTCAGAGCGGGTTTTCACTGAAGCTTTCTTT
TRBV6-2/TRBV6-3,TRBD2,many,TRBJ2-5,CASSHWTSGRGETQYF,TGTGCCAGCAGTCACTGGACTAGCGGGAGAGGAGAGACCCAGTACTTC
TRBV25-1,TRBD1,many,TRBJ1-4,CASRRTGDWGEKLFF,TGTGCCAGCAGGAGGACAGGGGATTGGGGTGAAAAACTGTTTTTT
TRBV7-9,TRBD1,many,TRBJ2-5,CASSSTGGNQETQYF,TGTGCCAGCAGTTCGACAGGGGGGAACCAAGAGACCCAGTACTTC
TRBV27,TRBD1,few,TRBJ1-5,CASSTDRAQPQHF,TGTGCCAGCAGTACGGACAGGGCTCAGCCCCAGCATTTT